Listed below are T cell receptor delta chains from one sample, sequenced in a study of gamma-delta T cells after stem cell transplantation. TCRdb ran CATT on the RT-PCR reads. This sample has 10,000 to 12,000 delta-chain clones, with less than 50% found just once. The sample comprised gamma-delta T cells. The receptors were gathered from a human donor. It is not recorded whose cells these are; they may come from a transplant donor. Each CDR3 is given with its conserved first and last residue. The D gene is left open where the match is weak. Clone size is not always given. Where it is, it says once, few, many or a class for expanded clones.

TGTGCTCTTGGGGAACTCCCCAGCCTTACTGGGGGAGTCTCCCTGATCTTT,CALGELPSLTGGVSLIF,TRDD3,TRDJ4,TRDV1,few
TGTGCTCTTGGGGAACCTTCACTCGTACTGGGGGACCTGGTCGATAAACTCATCTTT,CALGEPSLVLGDLVDKLIF,TRDD3,TRDJ1,TRDV1,NA
TGTGCTCTTGGGGAACTAATGATTCCTACGGAGAGGAGCGTAGGACTCATCTTT,CALGELMIPTERSVGLIF,TRDD2,TRDJ1,TRDV1,NA
TGTGCAGCAAGGAAGGCCTTCCTACCTCCCGTACTCCCGTACACCGATAAACTCATCTTT,CAARKAFLPPVLPYTDKLIF,TRDD2,TRDJ1,TRAV29/DV5,medium-sized
TGTGCTCTTGGGGTCCCCCACGGGCTGGGGGACGACACCGATAAACTCATCTTT,CALGVPHGLGDDTDKLIF,TRDD3,TRDJ1,TRDV1,NA
TGTGCTCTTGGGGAACGACGCCTTCTCCTGTACTGGGGGATACATCTCATCTTT,CALGERRLLLYWGIHLIF,TRDD3,TRDJ1,TRDV1,few
TGTGCTCTTGGGGAACCCTCCCCCGGTCCTTTTGACCTTGCGTCCGCCGATAAACTCATCTTT,CALGEPSPGPFDLASADKLIF,NA,TRDJ1,TRDV1,few
TGTGCAGCAAGCGAATTTCCTAGGCAGTCAGTACTGGGGGATACTTCCACCGATAAACTCATCTTT,CAASEFPRQSVLGDTSTDKLIF,TRDD3,TRDJ1,TRAV29/DV5,few
TGTGCTCTTGGGGAACTCCCCTCCTACCGAACGTACTACTGGGGCCCGGAGGCTGGGACAGCACAACTCTTCTTT,CALGELPSYRTYYWGPEAGTAQLFF,NA,TRDJ2,TRDV1,NA
TGTGCTCTTGGGGAACTAGAGTATTCTTCCTACGGGTACTGGGGCCGCCAGAATAACACCGATAAACTCATCTTT,CALGELEYSSYGYWGRQNNTDKLIF,NA,TRDJ1,TRDV1,NA
TGTGCTCTTGGGGAACTTCTCCTACGACACACTGGGGGATACCTCTACACCGATAAACTCATCTTT,CALGELLLRHTGGYLYTDKLIF,TRDD3,TRDJ1,TRDV1,NA
TGTGCTCTTGGGGAACACGGCCAAGGGGTGTATTGGTCGCCGCAAACCGACTGGGCCTTTTACACCGATAAACTCATCTTT,CALGEHGQGVYWSPQTDWAFYTDKLIF,NA,TRDJ1,TRDV1,NA
TGTGCTCTTGGGGAACTAGGTCGTCCTACTCACTGGGGGATTAACTTCGGAGATAAACTCATCTTT,CALGELGRPTHWGINFGDKLIF,TRDD3,TRDJ1,TRDV1,few
TGTGCCTTTAGTCGCCCTTCCTATAGTCTATACTGGGACACCGATAAACTCATCTTT,CAFSRPSYSLYWDTDKLIF,TRDD2,TRDJ1,TRDV3,NA
TGTGCCTCAAAGTGGGGGGATTCCTACGTGGGGATACTGGAAAATCGGGTACGCACCGATAAACTCATCTTT,CASKWGDSYVGILENRVRTDKLIF,NA,TRDJ1,TRDV3,NA
TGTGCCTGTGACACCGGCCTTCCTAGAGTAACTGGGGGTCACTATCCCCCAACCGATAAACTCATCTTT,CACDTGLPRVTGGHYPPTDKLIF,NA,TRDJ1,TRDV2,NA
TGTGCCCGGGGGTCAGACAGAGATAAACTCATCTTT,CARGSDRDKLIF,NA,TRDJ1,TRDV2,NA
TGTGCCTGTGACACCTGGGGGATAGAGGATAAACTCATCTTT,CACDTWGIEDKLIF,TRDD3,TRDJ1,TRDV2,NA
TGTGCCTCATACTGGGGGATACATTGGGGTTTGACAGCACAACTCTTCTTT,CASYWGIHWGLTAQLFF,TRDD3,TRDJ2,TRDV3,NA
TGTGCTCGTGGGGAACCCAGGGGGTGGTACACCGATAAACTCATCTTT,CARGEPRGWYTDKLIF,NA,TRDJ1,TRDV1,once
TGTGCCTGTGACACCAGTGGGGCTACTGGGGGATGCGGTGGAACCGATAAACTCATCTTT,CACDTSGATGGCGGTDKLIF,TRDD3,TRDJ1,TRDV2,once
TGTGCAGCAAGCGGAAATGAACCCGTCTTGTACTGGTTGCACCCCACCGATAAACTCATCTTT,CAASGNEPVLYWLHPTDKLIF,NA,TRDJ1,TRAV29/DV5,few
TGTGCCTCTTTGAGAGGCACTTCCTCGAGAAGGGGGGCCCAAGAACCCCAGACCGATAAACTCATCTTT,CASLRGTSSRRGAQEPQTDKLIF,NA,TRDJ1,TRDV3,NA
TGTGCCTCCAAACCTTCCTATTGTACAACTGTGGGATACGCCCGGGACACCGATAAACTCATCTTT,CASKPSYCTTVGYARDTDKLIF,NA,TRDJ1,TRDV3,NA
TGTGCTCTTGGGAACCCCAACCTTCCCCCAATCTGTACCGATAAACTCATCTTT,CALGNPNLPPICTDKLIF,NA,TRDJ1,TRDV1,NA
TGTGCCTTTAAGGTTGCGAGTAAGGACTGGGGGATGCCCTACACCGATAAACTCATCTTT,CAFKVASKDWGMPYTDKLIF,TRDD3,TRDJ1,TRDV3,NA
TGTGCTCTTGGGGCCTCCTACTGGGGGTATCCGGGGACCGATAAACTCATCTTT,CALGASYWGYPGTDKLIF,TRDD3,TRDJ1,TRDV1,NA
TGTGCCTTTTCTACTTCGAGGGGATCCCCCCGTTTTTATTACACCGATAAACTCATCTTT,CAFSTSRGSPRFYYTDKLIF,NA,TRDJ1,TRDV3,NA
TGTGCTCTTGGGGAACTCTGCAAGCGGTACTGGGGGATACAGTGTACCGATAAACTCATCTTT,CALGELCKRYWGIQCTDKLIF,TRDD3,TRDJ1,TRDV1,few
TGTGCAGCAAGCGAGAGGACGTGGACCTACGGCCTGCAGGGGGATCCCACCGATAAACTCATCTTT,CAASERTWTYGLQGDPTDKLIF,TRDD3,TRDJ1,TRAV29/DV5,NA
TGTGCTCTTGGGGTGCCAAATTGGGTACTCATCTTT,CALGVPNWVLIF,NA,TRDJ1,TRDV1,few
TGTGCCTTTAGCGAACGGGTTAGGAGCGGGGGAGGGATACGCGTATCTAGTATCTCCGATAAACTCATCTTT,CAFSERVRSGGGIRVSSISDKLIF,TRDD3,TRDJ1,TRDV3,NA
TGTGCTCTTGGGGAACTCCCTGCTGGGGGACTACCGTACACCGATAAACTCATCTTT,CALGELPAGGLPYTDKLIF,TRDD3,TRDJ1,TRDV1,NA
TGTGCTCTTGGGGAAGAGGGTGGTGACCCTACTGGGGGTCGTTACACCGATAAACTCATCTTT,CALGEEGGDPTGGRYTDKLIF,TRDD3,TRDJ1,TRDV1,NA
TGTGCCTGTGTCGCCCGAATAACACTTCGTCCCCGTTTACTGGGGGTCCTAACCGATAAACTCATCTTT,CACVARITLRPRLLGVLTDKLIF,TRDD3,TRDJ1,TRDV2,medium-sized
TGTGCTCTTGGGGAAACCCGCCCCTACCTCATACTGGGATACACCGATAAACTCATCTTT,CALGETRPYLILGYTDKLIF,NA,TRDJ1,TRDV1,few
TGTGCCTTTACGATTTACTGGGGGATACGCGTGAGCTCCTGGGACACCCGACAGATGTTTTTC,CAFTIYWGIRVSSWDTRQMFF,TRDD3,TRDJ3,TRDV3,few
TGTGCTCTTGGGAAACGATTCCGACCTACGTACACCGATAAACTCATCTTT,CALGKRFRPTYTDKLIF,NA,TRDJ1,TRDV1,NA
TGTGCCTGTGACACCGGGGGATACGCAGTATCCTTGGACACCCGACAGATGTTTTTC,CACDTGGYAVSLDTRQMFF,TRDD3,TRDJ3,TRDV2,NA
TGTGCCTCCCCGTACTGGGGGAACACCGATAAACTCATCTTT,CASPYWGNTDKLIF,TRDD3,TRDJ1,TRDV3,NA
TGTGCTCTTGGGGGGGACTGGGGCCTCGAGGATAAACTCATCTTT,CALGGDWGLEDKLIF,TRDD3,TRDJ1,TRDV1,NA
TGTGCTCTTGGGGAACCAACAATGAGCCTTCCGTTGGTTACCCGGGGTGGGATAAATAAACTCATCTTT,CALGEPTMSLPLVTRGGINKLIF,NA,TRDJ1,TRDV1,few
TGTGCCCATAGGGGTCCTCCTACACACTGGGGGAGTCCGTACACCGATAAACTCATCTTT,CAHRGPPTHWGSPYTDKLIF,TRDD3,TRDJ1,TRDV3,few
TGTGCTCTTGGGGACCCCTTCCCCTACTGGGGGATACTTCGTCCCGGGACGGATAAACTCATCTTT,CALGDPFPYWGILRPGTDKLIF,TRDD3,TRDJ1,TRDV1,once
TGTGCTCTTGGGACACCAGCCGATAAACTCATCTTT,CALGTPADKLIF,NA,TRDJ1,TRDV1,NA
TGTGCCTTTCGTACCTACGGCGTACTGGGGGCCGATAAACTCATCTTT,CAFRTYGVLGADKLIF,TRDD3,TRDJ1,TRDV3,few
TGTGCTCTTGGGGAAAGCGTTCCTTATAAACTCATCTTT,CALGESVPYKLIF,NA,TRDJ1,TRDV1,NA
TGTGCTCTTGGGGAAGGGGGCCTCTCCTATGTACTCCGCTACACCGATAAACTCATCTTT,CALGEGGLSYVLRYTDKLIF,NA,TRDJ1,TRDV1,few
TGTGCTCTGGGGGAACCAGAGGGACCCCCTTACACCGATAAACTCATCTTT,CALGEPEGPPYTDKLIF,NA,TRDJ1,TRDV1,NA
TGTGCTCTTGGGGGGCCCTTCCTACCGGATTGGGGGATACGAAAGTACACCGATAGACTCATCTTT,CALGGPFLPDWGIRKYTDRLIF,TRDD3,TRDJ1,TRDV1,NA
TGTGCCTCCTTCCTAGGGGGCGGCAATAAACTCATCTTT,CASFLGGGNKLIF,TRDD2,TRDJ1,TRDV3,few
TGTGCCTTTTACTGGGGGATAAGCGGTAGATTTAGGCGTTCTAACACCCGAAAACTCATCTTT,CAFYWGISGRFRRSNTRKLIF,TRDD3,TRDJ1,TRDV3,NA
TGTGCTCTTGGGGAACCGTTTCCCTCCCTCACCGATAAACTCATCTTT,CALGEPFPSLTDKLIF,NA,TRDJ1,TRDV1,few